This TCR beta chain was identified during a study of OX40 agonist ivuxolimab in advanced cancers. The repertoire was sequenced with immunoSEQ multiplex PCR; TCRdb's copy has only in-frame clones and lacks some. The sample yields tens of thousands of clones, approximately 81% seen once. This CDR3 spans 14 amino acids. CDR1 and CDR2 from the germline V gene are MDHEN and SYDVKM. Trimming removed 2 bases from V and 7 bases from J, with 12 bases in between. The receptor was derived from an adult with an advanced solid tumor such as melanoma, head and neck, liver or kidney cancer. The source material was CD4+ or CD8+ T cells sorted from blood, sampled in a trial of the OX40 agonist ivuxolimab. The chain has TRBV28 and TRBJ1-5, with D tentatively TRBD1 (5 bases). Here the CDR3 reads CASSLLGVRQPQHF. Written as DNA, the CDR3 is TGTGCCAGCAGTTTACTAGGGGTACGCCAGCCCCAGCATTTT. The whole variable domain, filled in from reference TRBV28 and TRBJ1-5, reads DVKVTQSSRYLVKRTGEKVFLECVQDMDHENMFWYRQDPGLGLRLIYFSYDVKMKEKGDIPEGYSVSREKKERFSLILESASTNQTSMYLCASSLLGVRQPQHFGDGTRLSIL.